These T cell receptor beta chains were read from a single sample in a study of shared clonotypes between healthy human individuals. Repertoires were generated with immunoSEQ multiplex PCR, while TCRdb's copy carries only in-frame clones and drops some. Here the sample spans around 1.6 million clones, about 98% being singletons. Sequences were obtained from naive CD4+ T cells sorted from blood. These receptors were taken from a man aged 25 to 40 in good health. CDR3s include the opening cysteine and the closing phenylalanine or tryptophan. D genes are given only for firm matches. For some rows the clone size is stated as once, few or many, or as a class when expanded; others skip it.

clone_size: .; d_call: .; j_call: TRBJ2-7; v_call: TRBV5-4; cdr3_aa: CASSRGGYEQYF; cdr3_nt: TGTGCCAGCAGCCGTGGAGGCTACGAGCAGTACTTC
clone_size: .; d_call: .; j_call: TRBJ1-1; v_call: TRBV6-1; cdr3_aa: CASSEIRNTEAFF; cdr3_nt: TGTGCCAGCAGTGAAATAAGGAACACTGAAGCTTTCTTT
clone_size: once; d_call: .; j_call: TRBJ2-3; v_call: TRBV5-1; cdr3_aa: CASNRRRATNTDTQYF; cdr3_nt: TGCGCCAGCAATAGACGCAGGGCCACTAACACAGATACGCAGTATTTT
clone_size: .; d_call: TRBD1; j_call: TRBJ1-5; v_call: TRBV28; cdr3_aa: CASSRQGQGVWPQHF; cdr3_nt: TGTGCCAGCAGCCGCCAGGGACAGGGGGTATGGCCCCAGCATTTT
clone_size: .; d_call: TRBD1; j_call: TRBJ1-2; v_call: TRBV19; cdr3_aa: CASSKGQGTYKF; cdr3_nt: TGTGCCAGTAGTAAAGGACAGGGGACCTACAAATTC
clone_size: .; d_call: .; j_call: TRBJ1-1; v_call: TRBV28; cdr3_aa: CASSLSPRWDPEAFF; cdr3_nt: TGTGCCAGCAGTTTATCCCCTAGGTGGGATCCTGAAGCTTTCTTT
clone_size: .; d_call: .; j_call: TRBJ1-5; v_call: TRBV9; cdr3_aa: CASSVGAAQPQHF; cdr3_nt: TGTGCCAGCAGCGTAGGTGCGGCTCAGCCCCAGCATTTT
clone_size: once; d_call: TRBD2; j_call: TRBJ2-3; v_call: TRBV28; cdr3_aa: CASSSQLAGAGTDTQYF; cdr3_nt: TGTGCCAGCAGTTCTCAGCTAGCGGGAGCGGGCACAGATACGCAGTATTTT
clone_size: once; d_call: TRBD1; j_call: TRBJ1-1; v_call: TRBV6-5; cdr3_aa: CASSEQGQYTEAFF; cdr3_nt: TGTGCCAGCAGTGAACAGGGGCAGTACACTGAAGCTTTCTTT
clone_size: .; d_call: .; j_call: TRBJ1-2; v_call: TRBV9; cdr3_aa: CASSVGTHYGYTF; cdr3_nt: TGTGCCAGCAGCGTAGGGACACACTATGGCTACACCTTC
clone_size: .; d_call: .; j_call: TRBJ1-4; v_call: TRBV7-9; cdr3_aa: CASSIPRGDNEKLFF; cdr3_nt: TGTGCCAGCAGCATCCCAAGAGGAGATAATGAAAAACTGTTTTTT
clone_size: .; d_call: .; j_call: TRBJ1-1; v_call: TRBV6-1; cdr3_aa: CASSPGWNTEAFF; cdr3_nt: TGTGCCAGCAGCCCGGGGTGGAACACTGAAGCTTTCTTT
clone_size: once; d_call: .; j_call: TRBJ2-1; v_call: TRBV7-9; cdr3_aa: CASSLARTAFSYNEQFF; cdr3_nt: TGTGCCAGCAGCTTAGCTCGGACAGCCTTCTCCTACAATGAGCAGTTCTTC
clone_size: .; d_call: TRBD2; j_call: TRBJ2-5; v_call: TRBV18; cdr3_aa: CASSPTPGLAGPQVTQYF; cdr3_nt: TGTGCCAGCTCACCTACACCAGGACTAGCGGGACCTCAGGTGACCCAGTACTTC
clone_size: .; d_call: TRBD1; j_call: TRBJ2-2; v_call: TRBV7-2; cdr3_aa: CASRQGPGTGNTGELFF; cdr3_nt: TGTGCCAGCAGACAAGGACCCGGGACAGGAAACACCGGGGAGCTGTTTTTT
clone_size: .; d_call: .; j_call: TRBJ2-7; v_call: TRBV9; cdr3_aa: CASNKKGGEQYF; cdr3_nt: TGTGCCAGCAACAAGAAGGGGGGCGAGCAGTACTTC
clone_size: .; d_call: TRBD1; j_call: TRBJ1-2; v_call: TRBV10-3; cdr3_aa: CAISSASQGVFYGYTF; cdr3_nt: TGTGCCATCAGTAGCGCCTCACAGGGGGTATTCTATGGCTACACCTTC
clone_size: .; d_call: .; j_call: TRBJ1-5; v_call: TRBV19; cdr3_aa: CASSVREGIGNQPQHF; cdr3_nt: TGTGCCAGTAGCGTGCGCGAGGGAATTGGCAATCAGCCCCAGCATTTT
clone_size: .; d_call: TRBD2; j_call: TRBJ2-4; v_call: TRBV15; cdr3_aa: CATSRGLAGSQNIQYF; cdr3_nt: TGTGCCACCAGCAGGGGTCTAGCGGGTTCCCAAAACATTCAGTACTTC
clone_size: once; d_call: TRBD2; j_call: TRBJ2-3; v_call: TRBV5-1; cdr3_aa: CASSWTSGRAVADTQYF; cdr3_nt: TGCGCCAGCAGCTGGACTAGCGGGAGGGCCGTGGCAGATACGCAGTATTTT
clone_size: .; d_call: TRBD1; j_call: TRBJ2-2; v_call: TRBV7-9; cdr3_aa: CASRSPGQGPTGELFF; cdr3_nt: TGTGCCAGCAGATCACCGGGACAGGGGCCGACCGGGGAGCTGTTTTTT
clone_size: .; d_call: TRBD1; j_call: TRBJ2-3; v_call: TRBV9; cdr3_aa: CASSTGQGSTDTQYF; cdr3_nt: TGTGCCAGCAGCACCGGACAGGGTAGCACAGATACGCAGTATTTT
clone_size: .; d_call: .; j_call: TRBJ2-5; v_call: TRBV5-6; cdr3_aa: CASASIISETQYF; cdr3_nt: TGTGCCAGCGCAAGCATTATCTCGGAGACCCAGTACTTC
clone_size: .; d_call: .; j_call: TRBJ1-1; v_call: TRBV5-1; cdr3_aa: CASSTQLNTEAFF; cdr3_nt: TGCGCCAGCAGCACCCAATTGAACACTGAAGCTTTCTTT
clone_size: .; d_call: .; j_call: TRBJ2-4; v_call: TRBV5-6; cdr3_aa: CASSLEKNIQYF; cdr3_nt: TGTGCCAGCAGCTTGGAGAAAAACATTCAGTACTTC
clone_size: .; d_call: .; j_call: TRBJ2-7; v_call: TRBV7-2; cdr3_aa: CASSTGRIPAEQYF; cdr3_nt: TGTGCCAGCAGCACTGGACGGATACCTGCCGAGCAGTACTTC
clone_size: .; d_call: .; j_call: TRBJ2-1; v_call: TRBV29-1; cdr3_aa: CSVDFTGPNYNEQFF; cdr3_nt: TGCAGCGTTGACTTCACAGGGCCCAACTACAATGAGCAGTTCTTC
clone_size: .; d_call: TRBD2; j_call: TRBJ2-7; v_call: TRBV5-1; cdr3_aa: CASSLDSLAVYEQYF; cdr3_nt: TGCGCCAGCAGCTTGGATAGCCTAGCGGTCTACGAGCAGTACTTC
clone_size: .; d_call: TRBD2; j_call: TRBJ2-5; v_call: TRBV5-1; cdr3_aa: CASSLGTSKETQYF; cdr3_nt: TGCGCCAGCAGCCTTGGGACTAGCAAAGAGACCCAGTACTTC
clone_size: .; d_call: .; j_call: TRBJ2-3; v_call: TRBV5-1; cdr3_aa: CASSFPTGYTDTQYF; cdr3_nt: TGCGCCAGCAGCTTTCCGACAGGCTACACAGATACGCAGTATTTT
clone_size: .; d_call: .; j_call: TRBJ2-1; v_call: TRBV10-2; cdr3_aa: CASSSGTARQFF; cdr3_nt: TGCGCCAGCAGCTCCGGGACCGCGAGGCAGTTCTTC
clone_size: .; d_call: .; j_call: TRBJ2-7; v_call: TRBV10-1; cdr3_aa: CASSESYRGDPYEQYF; cdr3_nt: TGCGCCAGCAGTGAGTCGTACCGGGGCGACCCCTACGAGCAGTACTTC